This entry lists 18 T cell receptor beta chains sequenced from one sample in a study of cytomegalovirus exposure and HLA in healthy donors. Primers for the PCR totalled 60 Vbeta and 13 Jbeta. Generated by immunoSEQ multiplex PCR, the TCRdb table keeps only in-frame clones and is missing some. The sample yields 90,000 to 150,000 clones, around 73% seen once. The sequenced sample was PBMCs. All receptors derive from a woman aged 40 to 50 in good health and CMV-seropositive.

This chain connects TRBV7-2 to TRBJ1-3, with D unresolved. Trimming stripped 1 base from V and 8 bases from J, with 12 bases between. Germline V gene data show CDR1 as SGHTA and CDR2 as FQGNSA. The CDR3 length is 14 residues. Here the CDR3 reads CASSLGAGSDTIYF. As DNA, the CDR3 is TGTGCCAGCAGCTTAGGGGCTGGGTCGGACACCATATATTTT.

V usage is TRBV20-1 and J usage is TRBJ2-7; no clear D gene. The ends were cut back, 3 bases at V and 4 bases at J, with 7 bases in the middle. The CDR3 contains 11 residues. Per germline, CDR1 DFQATT and CDR2 SNEGSKA (reference sequence). CDR3 in amino acids: CSASVGYEQYF. The CDR3 coding sequence is TGCAGTGCTAGTGTCGGTTACGAGCAGTACTTC.

This chain uses TRBV7-2 with TRBJ1-1, with D hard to call. This CDR3 is 15 amino acids long. V gave up 1 base and J gave up 0 bases, with 9 bases separating them. Germline V gene data show CDR1 as SGHTA and CDR2 as FQGNSA. CDR3 coding DNA: TGTGCCAGCAGCTTAGTAGTGGGCATGAACACTGAAGCTTTCTTT. Its translation: CASSLVVGMNTEAFF.

The rearrangement joins TRBV29-1 to TRBJ1-1; 9 bases align to TRBD1. The CDR3 has 14 residues. Losses at the gene ends were 6 bases for V and 3 bases for J; bases not matched to a gene: 8. Germline V CDR1 and CDR2: SQVTM, ANQGSEA. CDR3 sequence: CSVLTDRGDTEAFF. The CDR3, as DNA: TGCAGCGTCCTTACCGACAGGGGGGACACTGAAGCTTTCTTT.

V usage is TRBV6-5 and J usage is TRBJ1-6; 7 bases line up with TRBD1. Germline assignment: CDR1 MNHEY and CDR2 SVGAGI. V shed 3 bases and J 13 bases; nucleotides not matched to a gene: 6. The CDR3 is 13 residues long. CDR3 DNA: TGTGCCAGCAGTTATCGGGACAGCGGTCCCCTCCACTTT. Protein product: CASSYRDSGPLHF.

This clone has more than one count but fewer than ten. The V gene is TRBV2, the J gene TRBJ2-5; 8 nucleotides agree with TRBD2. The better agreement between TRBJ2-7 and the DNA end casts doubt on the J call. This CDR3 contains 13 residues. Germline CDR1 SNHLY, CDR2 FYNNEI. This chain's CDR3 is CASSWTSLYEQYF. CDR3 coding DNA: TGTGCCAGCAGTTGGACTAGCCTCTACGAGCAGTACTTC.

This chain connects TRBV6-1 to TRBJ1-1; 7 positions agree with TRBD1. The ends lost 5 bases at V and 3 bases at J; junction bases unmatched: 6. The germline gives CDR1 MNHNS, CDR2 SASEGT. The CDR3 length is 14 residues. The CDR3 loop is CASSPGQSYTEAFF. The CDR3, as DNA: TGTGCCAGCAGTCCGGGACAGAGCTACACTGAAGCTTTCTTT.

The sample holds a few counts of this clone. This chain joins TRBV7-2 and TRBJ1-1; D is possibly TRBD1 (5 bases). The CDR3 extends over 12 amino acids. Germline V lookup: CDR1 SGHTA, CDR2 FQGNSA. Trimming pared 8 bases from V and 0 bases from J, leaving 7 bases between. The CDR3 loop reads CASGQMNTEAFF. The CDR3 nucleotides are TGTGCCAGCGGACAAATGAACACTGAAGCTTTCTTT.

The sample holds one count of this clone. The V call is TRBV10-3, the J call TRBJ1-1; TRBD1 agrees at 8 bases. The V gene end was trimmed by 2 bases and the J gene end by 6 bases; junction bases not matched to a gene: 8. This CDR3 region has 15 residues. Germline values: CDR1 ENHRY, CDR2 SYGVKD. The CDR3 region is CAISERETGASEAFF. The CDR3 region has the DNA TGTGCCATCAGTGAGCGTGAGACAGGGGCCTCTGAAGCTTTCTTT.

V usage is TRBV5-1 and J usage is TRBJ2-2; TRBD1 might be the D (6 bases). CDR1 is SGHRS and CDR2 is YFSETQ in the germline V gene. There are 15 residues in the CDR3. V was pared by 0 bases and J by 5 bases, with 11 bases between. CDR3 nucleotide sequence: TGCGCCAGCAGCTTGGACAGGGTCGAGACCGGGGAGCTGTTTTTT. It encodes CASSLDRVETGELFF.

J is TRBJ2-7 and V is TRBV18; 8 bases map to TRBD1. Trimming at V came to 4 bases and at J to 1 base, leaving 6 bases not matched to a gene. The germline V gene encodes CDR1 KGHSH and CDR2 LQKENI. The length of the CDR3 is 15 residues. Written as DNA, the CDR3 is TGTGCCAGCTCACAACAGGGGGGAGCGTCCTACGAGCAGTACTTC. This gives the protein CASSQQGGASYEQYF. Full variable domain (outside the CDR3, taken from reference TRBV18 and TRBJ2-7): NAGVMQNPRHLVRRRGQEARLRCSPMKGHSHVYWYRQLPEEGLKFMVYLQKENIIDESGMPKERFSAEFPKEGPSILRIQQVVRGDSAAYFCASSQQGGASYEQYFGPGTRLTVT.

This clone was observed a single time. The genes are TRBV5-1 and TRBJ2-3; D may be TRBD2 (6 bases). CDR3 length: 13 residues. V shed 5 bases and J shed 8 bases, with 15 bases lying between them. The V gene's germline CDR1 is SGHRS and CDR2 YFSETQ. CDR3 protein: CASRREDGGTQYF. CDR3 DNA sequence: TGCGCCAGCAGACGCGAGGACGGGGGTACGCAGTATTTT.

This chain connects TRBV5-4 to TRBJ1-2; D is unresolved. Germline V lookup: CDR1 SGHNT, CDR2 YYREEE (reference sequence). V was clipped by 9 bases and J by 4 bases, with 19 bases between them. The CDR3 is 14 amino acids. CDR3 nucleotides: TGTGCCATCACAATGGGTCGGGGAGCCTATGGCTACACCTTC. It encodes CAITMGRGAYGYTF.

This clone was seen once. The chain combines TRBV5-4 with TRBJ1-4; 7 bases line up with TRBD1. Germline V gene sequence: CDR1 SGHNT, CDR2 YYREEE (reference sequence). CDR3 length: 17 amino acids. Trimming took 0 bases from V and 7 from J; bases not matched to a gene: 12. The CDR3 DNA reads as TGTGCCAGCAGCTTGGCCCCGACAGGGCCCGGCCCTGAAAAACTGTTTTTT. Translating gives CASSLAPTGPGPEKLFF.

The chain joins TRBV7-9 to TRBJ2-5, with no clear D. The CDR3 is 13 residues long. Trimming took off 4 bases at V and 3 bases at J, with 9 bases between the two ends. The germline CDR1 and CDR2 sequences are SEHNR and FQNEAQ (reference sequence). CDR3 residues: CASSSPDKETQYF. The CDR3 DNA reads TGTGCCAGCAGCTCGCCAGACAAAGAGACCCAGTACTTC.

The genes are TRBV5-4 and TRBJ1-1, with unresolved D. CDR3 length: 13 amino acids. Trimming stripped 3 bases from V and 1 base from J, with 7 bases between. Germline loops: CDR1 SGHNT, CDR2 YYREEE (reference sequence). CDR3 region: CASSSSGNTEAFF. CDR3 DNA: TGTGCCAGCAGCTCCTCCGGGAACACTGAAGCTTTCTTT.

J is TRBJ1-2 and V is TRBV29-1; 8 bases agree with TRBD1. The junction had 3 bases not matched to a gene; V was cut back by 1 base and J by 8 bases. CDR3 length equals 12 residues. The germline V gene has CDR1 SQVTM and CDR2 ANQGSEA. CDR3 DNA sequence: TGCAGCGTTGAAGGACAGGGGCAGGGCTACACCTTC. Amino acid sequence: CSVEGQGQGYTF.

The chain recombines TRBV6-5 with TRBJ1-2; D is possibly TRBD1 (6 bases). The CDR3 is 14 residues long. Trimming removed 6 bases from V and 6 bases from J, with 17 bases in between. Germline CDR1 reads MNHEY; CDR2 reads SVGAGI. In nucleotides, the CDR3 is TGTGCCAGCAGGTTGGCAGGGGCAGTTGATGGCTACACCTTC. Its translation: CASRLAGAVDGYTF.